This T cell receptor (beta chain) was captured by sequencing in a study of T cells in localized non-small cell lung cancer. Notes on the study in general: Uninvolved adjacent lung had the highest recorded T cell clonality, with tumor below it.

J was trimmed by 4 bases and V by 7 bases; bases with no gene match: 3. The CDR3 runs 14 residues. The germline V gene encodes CDR1 LNHDA and CDR2 SQIVND (reference sequence). The repertoire was sequenced with immunoSEQ multiplex PCR; TCRdb's copy has only in-frame clones and lacks some. The table has about 43,000 clones, 90% to 95% seen once. By its share, this clone is medium-sized. Its matching antigen is unknown. This specimen was PBMCs, taken before any cancer treatment. The TCR sequence derives from a woman aged 35-70 years with stage II lung adenocarcinoma. The genes are TRBV19 and TRBJ2-2; TRBD2 aligns across 10 bases. In nucleotides, the CDR3 is TGTGCCAGTATGGTAGCGGGGGGCACCGGGGAGCTGTTTTTT. It translates to CASMVAGGTGELFF. The full variable domain, its missing parts supplied by reference TRBV19 and TRBJ2-2, is DGGITQSPKYLFRKEGQNVTLSCEQNLNHDAMYWYRQDPGQGLRLIYYSQIVNDFQKGDIAEGYSVSREKKESFPLTVTSAQKNPTAFYLCASMVAGGTGELFFGEGSRLTVL.